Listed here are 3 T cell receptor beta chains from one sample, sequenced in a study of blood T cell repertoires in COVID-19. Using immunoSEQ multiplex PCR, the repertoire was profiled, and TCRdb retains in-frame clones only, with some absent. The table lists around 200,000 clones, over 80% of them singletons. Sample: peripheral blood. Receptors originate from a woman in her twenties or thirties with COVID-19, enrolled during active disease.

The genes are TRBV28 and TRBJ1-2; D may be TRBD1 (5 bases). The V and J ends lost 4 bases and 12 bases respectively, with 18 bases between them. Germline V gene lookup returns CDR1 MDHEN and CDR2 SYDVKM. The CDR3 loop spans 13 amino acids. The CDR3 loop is CASSYPPGELNTF. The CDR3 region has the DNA TGTGCCAGCAGTTACCCGCCGGGGGAGCTGAACACCTTC.

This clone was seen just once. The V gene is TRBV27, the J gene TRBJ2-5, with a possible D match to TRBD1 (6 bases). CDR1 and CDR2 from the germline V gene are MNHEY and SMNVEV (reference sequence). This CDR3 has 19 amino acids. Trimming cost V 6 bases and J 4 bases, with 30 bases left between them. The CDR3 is CASRAYRETWGTTIETQYF. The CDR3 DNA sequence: TGTGCCAGCAGGGCTTACAGGGAGACCTGGGGAACAACGATAGAGACCCAGTACTTC.

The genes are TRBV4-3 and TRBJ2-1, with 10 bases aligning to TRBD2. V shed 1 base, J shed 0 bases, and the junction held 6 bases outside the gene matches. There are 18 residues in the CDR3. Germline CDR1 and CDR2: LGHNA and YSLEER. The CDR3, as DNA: TGCGCCAGCAGCCAAGGTCCTAGCGGGAGAGTCTCCTACAATGAGCAGTTCTTC. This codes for CASSQGPSGRVSYNEQFF.